This T cell receptor (beta chain) stems from a study of identical twins. Unique molecular identifiers were present on the cDNA, and a universal primer site came from template switching. TCRdb re-called the 5' RACE reads through MiXCR, storing one row per CDR3 protein. Of a few hundred thousand distinct CDR3 sequences listed, approximately 17% are singletons. The V end lost 1 base, the J end lost 6 bases, and 14 bases lay between the germline ends. The CDR3 length is 15 residues. Germline V gene sequence: CDR1 SGHRS, CDR2 YFSETQ. Study-level points and caveats: Out-of-frame alpha sequences shared between twins exhibited an excess of low generation probability.

This clonotype was picked up a small number of times. Antigen unknown. Sequencing was carried out using naive T cells sorted from blood. The sequence was obtained from a man aged 50-60 years in good health. The chain couples TRBV5-1 to TRBJ2-1; D gene uncertain. DNA for the CDR3: TGCGCCAGCAGCTTGTCCCAGGCCGTCTCCAATGAGCAGTTCTTC. Residues: CASSLSQAVSNEQFF. The entire variable domain, with the rest obtained from reference TRBV5-1 and TRBJ2-1, is as follows: KAGVTQTPRYLIKTRGQQVTLSCSPISGHRSVSWYQQTPGQGLQFLFEYFSETQRNKGNFPGRFSGRQFSNSRSEMNVSTLELGDSALYLCASSLSQAVSNEQFFGPGTRLTVL.